Listed below are T cell receptor beta chains from one sample, sequenced in a study of monozygotic twins with cystic fibrosis. Libraries were prepared by immunoSEQ multiplex PCR; TCRdb keeps only in-frame clonotypes and omits some of them. The sample holds more than 9,000 clones, 85% seen once. The sample comprised blood. The receptors derive from a young man with cystic fibrosis. Each CDR3 is given with its conserved first and last residue. Clone size is given for some rows only: seen once, a few or many times, or a class if the clone is expanded.

clone size,V gene,CDR3 protein
NA,TRBV5-8,CASSSRQGGNQPQHF
NA,TRBV2,CASIVSPYQETQYF
NA,TRBV27,CASSLPPRWGAESPLHF
NA,TRBV11-2,CASSLERSTDTQYF
NA,TRBV10-3,CAISEATSGSYNEQFF
NA,TRBV11-2,CASSWPEAHEGSLYEQYF
NA,TRBV4-1,CASSQGRGPVALFF
NA,TRBV5-1,CASSQTGVGGYTF
NA,TRBV7-9,CASDRAGTTWGYTF
NA,TRBV5-5,CASSLVLQAGELFF
NA,TRBV7-9,CASSLGQIDLGDEQYF
NA,TRBV6-1,CASSEGRGSEPQHF
once,TRBV18,CASSPRQDNEQFF
few,TRBV2,CASRDQSPGANQPQHF
NA,TRBV30,CAWSLGASGELFF
few,TRBV7-9,CASSLGTIAEAFF
NA,TRBV6-4,CASSRQGMGDSPLHF
NA,TRBV6-6,CASSYSGKGSYNEQFF
NA,TRBV5-4,CASSLAPGGQETQYF
NA,TRBV27,CASSVDRANYGYTF
NA,TRBV6-1,CASSAQPGDDTQYF
NA,TRBV7-2,CASSLRFSGRAYNEQFF
NA,TRBV2,CARSLQRQETQYF
NA,TRBV18,CASSPSRDNEQFF
NA,TRBV5-6,CASSSLRGGTPKNIQYF
NA,TRBV14,CASSQVGNTEAFF
NA,TRBV27,CASSPSGGLVQFF
NA,TRBV4-2,CASSQEGSGTYNEQFF